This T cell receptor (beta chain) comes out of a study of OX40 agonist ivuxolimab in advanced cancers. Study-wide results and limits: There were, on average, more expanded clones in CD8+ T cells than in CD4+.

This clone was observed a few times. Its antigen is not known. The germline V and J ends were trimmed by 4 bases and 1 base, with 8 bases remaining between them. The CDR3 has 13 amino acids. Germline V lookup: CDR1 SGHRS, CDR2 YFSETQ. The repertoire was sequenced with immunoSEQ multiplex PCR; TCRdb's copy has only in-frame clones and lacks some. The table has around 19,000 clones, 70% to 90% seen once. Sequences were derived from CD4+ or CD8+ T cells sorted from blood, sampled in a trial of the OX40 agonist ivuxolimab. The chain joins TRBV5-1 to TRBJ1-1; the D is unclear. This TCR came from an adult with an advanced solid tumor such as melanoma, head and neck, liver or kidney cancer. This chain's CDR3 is CASSAGRNTEAFF. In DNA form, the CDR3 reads TGCGCCAGCAGCGCCGGACGGAACACTGAAGCTTTCTTT. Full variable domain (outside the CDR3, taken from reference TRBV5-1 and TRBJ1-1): KAGVTQTPRYLIKTRGQQVTLSCSPISGHRSVSWYQQTPGQGLQFLFEYFSETQRNKGNFPGRFSGRQFSNSRSEMNVSTLELGDSALYLCASSAGRNTEAFFGQGTRLTVV.